This TCR beta chain was captured by sequencing in a study of T-cell memory formation after mild COVID-19. V was trimmed by 4 bases and J by 5 bases, leaving 14 bases between them. CDR1 SQVTM and CDR2 ANQGSEA come from the germline V gene. The CDR3 spans 14 residues. MiXCR, applied by TCRdb to the 5' RACE reads, yields one record per CDR3 protein. The sample lists hundreds of thousands of distinct CDR3 sequences, 28% seen once, with approximately 12% in the top ten. In this sample, this clonotype turned up many times. The specimen sequenced was PBMCs or a T cell subset sorted from them (not recorded which). V usage is TRBV29-1 and J usage is TRBJ2-2; no clear D gene. The TCR sequence derives from an adult woman who had mild COVID-19 (a few samples of this study predate the infection). Cell type and time point are not known. This CDR3 is CSVVFVVGTGELFF. CDR3 coding DNA: TGCAGCGTTGTGTTCGTGGTGGGGACCGGGGAGCTGTTTTTT.